These 18 T cell receptor beta chains were sequenced from one sample in a study of T cells in localized non-small cell lung cancer (TCRdb year 2020). Libraries came from the immunoSEQ multiplex PCR assay. TCRdb carries this immuneACCESS record with in-frame sequences only. Its versions omit some clonotypes, under half of them owing to an unresolved V gene in the studies checked, with the rest unexplained. The sample table contains tens of thousands of clones; only one count was recorded for roughly four fifths of them. The ten largest clones take up roughly a sixth of the sample. Source: peripheral blood, taken before any cancer treatment. These receptor sequences come from a male donor at least 60 years old with stage III squamous cell lung carcinoma.

V gene TRBV5-6 combines with J gene TRBJ1-5; D is unclear. CDR1 and CDR2 (germline): SGHDT, YYEEEE. The CDR3 sequence is 12 residues long. V lost 4 bases, J lost 9 bases, and 11 bases lay in between. As DNA, the CDR3 is TGTGCCAGCAGCGTATTAGGGTTGCCCCAGCATTTT. It specifies CASSVLGLPQHF.

The chain links TRBV7-8 to TRBJ1-5; a possible D gene is TRBD1 (6 bases). V lost 0 bases and J lost 6, with 12 bases in between. Germline V gene data show CDR1 as SGHVS and CDR2 as FQNEAQ. CDR3 length: 15 residues. The CDR3 is CASSLAQGGRQPQHF. The CDR3 nucleotides are TGTGCCAGCAGCTTAGCACAGGGAGGGCGTCAGCCCCAGCATTTT.

This chain joins TRBV18 and TRBJ2-2; TRBD2 might be the D (7 bases). The CDR3 spans 15 residues. The germline V gene has CDR1 KGHSH and CDR2 LQKENI. Trimming shortened V by 5 bases and J by 7 bases, and 17 bases separated the two germline ends. Here the CDR3 reads CASSGDGGGFGELFF. The DNA for the CDR3 is TGTGCCAGCTCAGGGGACGGCGGGGGCTTCGGGGAGCTGTTTTTT.

This sequence joins TRBV11-2 and TRBJ2-3; no firm D call. Germline V CDR1 and CDR2: SGHAT, FQNNGV. This CDR3 spans 14 amino acids. V was clipped by 2 bases and J by 3 bases, with 9 bases between them. The CDR3 here is CASSLYQATDTQYF. The CDR3 DNA is TGTGCCAGCAGCTTATACCAGGCTACAGATACGCAGTATTTT.

Of note for this clone: The same CDR3 is also encoded by other DNA sequences in this sample. V usage is TRBV15 and J usage is TRBJ1-1, with D unclear. V dropped 0 bases and J dropped 6 bases, with 11 bases sitting between them. Germline loops: CDR1 LNHNV, CDR2 YYDKDF (reference sequence). The CDR3 covers 14 residues. This CDR3 is CATSRETGRSEAFF. The CDR3 nucleotides read TGTGCCACCAGCAGAGAGACGGGGAGGTCTGAAGCTTTCTTT.

The chain has TRBV27 and TRBJ2-7, with D perhaps being TRBD1 or TRBD2 (5 bases each). This CDR3 contains 15 residues. The germline V gene encodes CDR1 MNHEY and CDR2 SMNVEV (reference sequence). Trimming took 5 bases from V and 2 from J, leaving 16 bases between them. This CDR3 is CASSPFGAVTYEQYF. The CDR3 nucleotides read TGTGCCAGCAGTCCCTTCGGGGCGGTGACCTACGAGCAGTACTTC.

This sequence joins TRBV5-4 and TRBJ2-3; D remains ambiguous. This CDR3 comprises 12 residues. The V gene lost 4 bases and the J gene lost 2 bases, with 5 bases spanning the gap. CDR1 is SGHNT and CDR2 is YYREEE in the germline V gene (reference sequence). CDR3 sequence: CASSLPTDTQYF. The CDR3 DNA is TGTGCCAGCAGCCTACCCACAGATACGCAGTATTTT.

This clone was detected only once. This rearrangement joins TRBV5-6 to TRBJ2-5; 9 nucleotides agree with TRBD1. Germline V gene data show CDR1 as SGHDT and CDR2 as YYEEEE. Trimming at V came to 5 bases and at J to 4 bases, leaving 3 bases not matched to a gene. This CDR3 contains 13 residues. CDR3 sequence (DNA): TGTGCCAGCAGGGACAGGGGCCTAGAGACCCAGTACTTC. This gives the protein CASRDRGLETQYF.

The chain employs TRBV5-8 and TRBJ2-3; D perhaps matches TRBD2 (6 bases). This CDR3 region has 12 residues. Trimming shortened V by 4 bases and J by 6 bases, and 9 bases separated the two germline ends. Germline loops: CDR1 SGHTS, CDR2 YDEGEE. The CDR3 reads CASSLGRDTQYF. CDR3 in DNA: TGTGCCAGCAGCCTTGGGAGGGATACGCAGTATTTT.

The rearrangement links TRBV5-1 to TRBJ1-1; TRBD1 aligns across 8 bases. CDR1 is SGHRS, CDR2 YFSETQ, per germline. This CDR3 has 14 amino acids. J was trimmed by 4 bases and V by 4 bases; bases with no gene match: 6. The DNA of the CDR3 is TGCGCCAGCAGCCTGAATACAGGGGGCACTGAAGCTTTCTTT. This codes for CASSLNTGGTEAFF.

The chain has TRBV7-6 and TRBJ2-5; no clear D. CDR1 is SGHVS, CDR2 FNYEAQ, per germline. The length of the CDR3 is 13 residues. The ends were cut back, 5 bases at V and 4 bases at J, with 11 bases in the middle. The CDR3 DNA reads as TGTGCCAGCAGCCCGGCAGGCCCAGAGACCCAGTACTTC. Encoded protein: CASSPAGPETQYF.

This clone showed up just a few times. This chain uses TRBV10-3 with TRBJ2-5; TRBD1 agrees at 8 bases. CDR1 is ENHRY and CDR2 is SYGVKD in the germline V gene. CDR3 size: 15 residues. The trim removed 4 bases at V and 4 bases at J, leaving 8 bases unmatched. CDR3: CAISGEQGDGETQYF. Written as DNA, the CDR3 is TGTGCCATCAGTGGAGAACAGGGGGATGGAGAGACCCAGTACTTC.

The sample holds a few counts of this clone. The same CDR3 arises from other DNA sequences in this sample as well. The chain couples TRBV7-9 to TRBJ1-1; no definite D call. Trimming removed 5 bases at V and 1 base at J, with 8 bases between. Germline V gene lookup returns CDR1 SEHNR and CDR2 FQNEAQ (reference sequence). The CDR3 runs 13 residues. CDR3 protein: CASSRRGNTEAFF. In DNA, the CDR3 is TGTGCCAGCAGCCGAAGAGGGAACACTGAAGCTTTCTTT. Combining the CDR3 with reference TRBV7-9 and TRBJ1-1 gives the whole variable domain DTGVSQNPRHKITKRGQNVTFRCDPISEHNRLYWYRQTLGQGPEFLTYFQNEAQLEKSRLLSDRFSAERPKGSFSTLEIQRTEQGDSAMYLCASSRRGNTEAFFGQGTRLTVV.

The rearrangement links TRBV5-1 to TRBJ2-1; TRBD2 aligns across 10 bases. CDR3 size: 14 residues. Germline V gene sequence: CDR1 SGHRS, CDR2 YFSETQ. Losses at the gene ends were 6 bases for V and 9 bases for J; bases not matched to a gene: 9. The CDR3 region has the DNA TGCGCCAGCACCAACGGACTAGCGGACCTTGAGCAGTTCTTC. Translating it yields CASTNGLADLEQFF.

The CDR3 nucleotides read TGTGCCAGCAGCTGGGGGACAGGGGTGGGCACTGAAGCTTTCTTT. This codes for CASSWGTGVGTEAFF. The chain is built from TRBV5-5 and TRBJ1-1; TRBD1 matches at 10 bases. The CDR3 extends over 15 amino acids. Per germline, CDR1 SGHKS and CDR2 YYEKEE (reference sequence). J was trimmed by 4 bases and V by 3 bases; bases with no gene match: 6. The full variable domain, its missing parts supplied by reference TRBV5-5 and TRBJ1-1, is DAGVTQSPTHLIKTRGQQVTLRCSPISGHKSVSWYQQVLGQGPQFIFQYYEKEERGRGNFPDRFSARQFPNYSSELNVNALLLGDSALYLCASSWGTGVGTEAFFGQGTRLTVV.

V gene TRBV5-4 combines with J gene TRBJ2-1; D call uncertain. The V end was cut by 6 bases, the J end by 3 bases, with 13 bases between. The length of the CDR3 is 14 residues. From germline, CDR1 is SGHNT and CDR2 YYREEE (reference sequence). The CDR3 nucleotides are TGTGCCAGCACCATAGGTAACAGCTACAATGAGCAGTTCTTC. This sequence encodes CASTIGNSYNEQFF.

This clone was counted only a few times. The chain employs TRBV6-6 and TRBJ2-4; possibly TRBD1 or TRBD2 for D (5 bases each). Trimming took 7 bases from V and 7 from J, leaving 17 bases between them. CDR1 and CDR2 (germline): MNHNY, SVGAGI (reference sequence). The CDR3 is made up of 14 amino acids. The CDR3 sequence is CASTPGASDNIQYF. The CDR3 nucleotides read TGTGCCAGCACCCCCGGGGCTAGTGATAACATTCAGTACTTC.

The chain is built from TRBV5-1 and TRBJ2-1; TRBD1 might be the D (6 bases). Trimming cost V 1 base and J 5 bases, with 10 bases left between them. Germline V gene data show CDR1 as SGHRS and CDR2 as YFSETQ. CDR3 length: 14 residues. Here the CDR3 reads CASSLLQGNNEQFF. CDR3 DNA: TGCGCCAGCAGCTTGTTACAGGGTAACAATGAGCAGTTCTTC. The whole variable domain, remainder taken from reference TRBV5-1 and TRBJ2-1, is KAGVTQTPRYLIKTRGQQVTLSCSPISGHRSVSWYQQTPGQGLQFLFEYFSETQRNKGNFPGRFSGRQFSNSRSEMNVSTLELGDSALYLCASSLLQGNNEQFFGPGTRLTVL.